This T cell receptor beta chain is from a study of shared clonotypes between healthy human individuals. As for the study in general: Three CD4 naive, three CD4 memory, two CD8 naive and one CD8 memory plate were used per donor.

The authors divided CD4+ cells into CD45RA+ naive and CD45RA-negative memory subsets. Several immunoSEQ 96-well plates shared each subset's DNA, each plate a replicate. Profiled with immunoSEQ multiplex PCR; TCRdb holds only in-frame clones, not every one. There are over a million clones in the sample; over 95% occur only once, and over 1% lies in the top ten. Germline V gene lookup returns CDR1 MNHNY and CDR2 SVGAGI (reference sequence). CDR3 size: 12 residues. V dropped 6 bases and J dropped 7 bases, with 9 bases sitting between them. The J gene is TRBJ1-4, the V gene TRBV6-6; a possible D gene is TRBD1 (6 bases). The material sequenced was naive CD4+ T cells sorted from blood. Subset: CD45RA+ positively selected. The receptor was derived from a man younger than 45 in good health. The CDR3 sequence: CASRQGSEKLFF. The CDR3 bases are TGTGCCAGCAGACAGGGCAGTGAAAAACTGTTTTTT.